This paragraph covers one T cell receptor (beta chain) sequence. As yet, its antigen is unknown. Assay: immunoSEQ multiplex PCR; the TCRdb copy retains only in-frame clones and omits some. The table includes around 100,000 clones, about 87% detected once. This sample is drawn from a study of identifying expanded T cells in peripheral blood. Study-wide findings and caveats: Roughly two-week clone count variance significantly increased as total template count grew.

The CDR3 covers 14 residues. Trimming removed 5 bases from V and 5 bases from J, with 12 bases in between. Germline assignment: CDR1 MNHNS and CDR2 SASEGT. The receptor was isolated from a person aged 18 to 70 in good health. The gene calls are TRBV6-1 and TRBJ1-4; weak D call: TRBD1 (5 bases). The sequenced material came from blood. CDR3 DNA: TGTGCCAGCAGTACGGGAGGACAAAATGAAAAACTGTTTTTT. Encoded protein: CASSTGGQNEKLFF.